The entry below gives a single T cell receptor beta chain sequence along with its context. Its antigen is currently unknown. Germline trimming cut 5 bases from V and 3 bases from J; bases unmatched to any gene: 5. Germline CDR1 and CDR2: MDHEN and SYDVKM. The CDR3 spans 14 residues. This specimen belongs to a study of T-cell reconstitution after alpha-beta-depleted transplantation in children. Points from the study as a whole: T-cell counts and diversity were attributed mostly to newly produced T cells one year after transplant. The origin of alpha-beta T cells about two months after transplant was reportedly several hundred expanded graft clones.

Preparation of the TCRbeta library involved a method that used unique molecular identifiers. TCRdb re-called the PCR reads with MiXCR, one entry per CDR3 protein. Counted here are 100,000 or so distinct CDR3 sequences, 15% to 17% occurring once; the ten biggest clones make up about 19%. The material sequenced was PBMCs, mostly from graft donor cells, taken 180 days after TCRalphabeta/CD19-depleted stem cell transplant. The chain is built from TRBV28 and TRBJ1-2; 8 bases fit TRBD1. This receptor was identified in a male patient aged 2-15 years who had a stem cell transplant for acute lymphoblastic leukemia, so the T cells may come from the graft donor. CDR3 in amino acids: CASSPQGAHYGYTF. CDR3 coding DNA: TGTGCCAGCAGTCCTCAGGGGGCTCACTATGGCTACACCTTC.